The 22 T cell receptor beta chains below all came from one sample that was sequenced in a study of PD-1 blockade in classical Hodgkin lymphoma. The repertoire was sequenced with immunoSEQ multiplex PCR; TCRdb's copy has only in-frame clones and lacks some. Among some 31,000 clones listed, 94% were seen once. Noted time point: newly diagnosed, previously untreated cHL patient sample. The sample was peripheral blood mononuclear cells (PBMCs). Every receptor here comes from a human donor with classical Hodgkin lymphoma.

CDR3 in amino acids: CASSMTYLDREYGYTF. DNA of the CDR3: TGTGCCAGTAGTATGACCTATCTGGACAGGGAATATGGCTACACCTTC. The chain has TRBV19 and TRBJ1-2; 8 bases agree with TRBD1. V was clipped by 3 bases and J by 5 bases; unmatched bases: 11. Germline CDR1 LNHDA, CDR2 SQIVND (reference sequence). CDR3 size: 16 residues.

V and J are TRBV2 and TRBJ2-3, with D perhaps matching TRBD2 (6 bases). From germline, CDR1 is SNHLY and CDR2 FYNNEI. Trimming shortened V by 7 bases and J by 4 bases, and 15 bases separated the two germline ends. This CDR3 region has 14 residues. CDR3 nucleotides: TGTGCCAGCACCATAGCGGAGATATCAGATACGCAGTATTTT. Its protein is CASTIAEISDTQYF. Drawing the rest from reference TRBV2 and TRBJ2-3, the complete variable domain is EPEVTQTPSHQVTQMGQEVILRCVPISNHLYFYWYRQILGQKVEFLVSFYNNEISEKSEIFDDQFSVERPDGSNFTLKIRSTKLEDSAMYFCASTIAEISDTQYFGPGTRLTVL.

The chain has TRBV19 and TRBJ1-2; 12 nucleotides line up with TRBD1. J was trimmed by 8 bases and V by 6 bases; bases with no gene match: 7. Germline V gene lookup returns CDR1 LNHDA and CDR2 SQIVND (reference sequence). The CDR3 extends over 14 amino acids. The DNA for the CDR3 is TGTGCCAGTAGCTCCGGGACAGGGGGCTCCGGCTACACCTTC. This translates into CASSSGTGGSGYTF.

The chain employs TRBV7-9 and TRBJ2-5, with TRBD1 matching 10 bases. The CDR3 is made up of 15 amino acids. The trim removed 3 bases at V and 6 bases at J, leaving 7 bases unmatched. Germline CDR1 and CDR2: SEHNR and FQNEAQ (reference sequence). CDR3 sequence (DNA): TGTGCCAGCAGCTTGCCACGGGACAGGGGACAGACCCAGTACTTC. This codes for CASSLPRDRGQTQYF. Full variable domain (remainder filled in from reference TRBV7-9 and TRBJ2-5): DTGVSQNPRHKITKRGQNVTFRCDPISEHNRLYWYRQTLGQGPEFLTYFQNEAQLEKSRLLSDRFSAERPKGSFSTLEIQRTEQGDSAMYLCASSLPRDRGQTQYFGPGTRLLVL.

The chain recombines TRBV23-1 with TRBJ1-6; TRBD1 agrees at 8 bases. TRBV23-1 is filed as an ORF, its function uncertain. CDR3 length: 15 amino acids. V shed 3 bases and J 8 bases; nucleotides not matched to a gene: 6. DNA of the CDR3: TGCGCCAGCAGTCAGCACCCAGGGGGCCATTCACCCCTCCACTTT. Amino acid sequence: CASSQHPGGHSPLHF.

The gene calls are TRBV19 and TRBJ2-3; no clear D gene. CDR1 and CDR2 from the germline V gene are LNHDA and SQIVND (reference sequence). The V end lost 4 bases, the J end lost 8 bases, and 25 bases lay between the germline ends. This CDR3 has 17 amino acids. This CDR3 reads CASSRARLGSNSFTQYF. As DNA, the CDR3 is TGTGCCAGTAGTAGAGCCCGTCTCGGGTCCAACTCCTTTACGCAGTATTTT.

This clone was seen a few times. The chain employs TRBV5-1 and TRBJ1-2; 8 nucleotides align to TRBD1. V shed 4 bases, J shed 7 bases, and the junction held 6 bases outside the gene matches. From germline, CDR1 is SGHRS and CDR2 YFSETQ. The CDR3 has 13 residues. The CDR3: CASSLGQGVGYTF. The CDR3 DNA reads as TGCGCCAGCAGCCTAGGACAGGGAGTTGGCTACACCTTC. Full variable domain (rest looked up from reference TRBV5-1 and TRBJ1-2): KAGVTQTPRYLIKTRGQQVTLSCSPISGHRSVSWYQQTPGQGLQFLFEYFSETQRNKGNFPGRFSGRQFSNSRSEMNVSTLELGDSALYLCASSLGQGVGYTFGSGTRLTVV.

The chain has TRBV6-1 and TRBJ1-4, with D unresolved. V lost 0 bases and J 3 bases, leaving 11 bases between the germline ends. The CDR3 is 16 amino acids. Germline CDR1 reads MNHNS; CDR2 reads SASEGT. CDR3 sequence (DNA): TGTGCCAGCAGTGAAGCGGCTGGGTGGTCTAATGAAAAACTGTTTTTT. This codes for CASSEAAGWSNEKLFF.

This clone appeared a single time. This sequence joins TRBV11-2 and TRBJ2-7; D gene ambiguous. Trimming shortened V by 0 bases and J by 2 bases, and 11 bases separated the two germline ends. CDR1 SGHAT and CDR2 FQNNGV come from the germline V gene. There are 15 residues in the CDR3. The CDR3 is CASSLDLRVTYEQYF. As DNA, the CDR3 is TGTGCCAGCAGCTTAGATCTTAGGGTGACCTACGAGCAGTACTTC.

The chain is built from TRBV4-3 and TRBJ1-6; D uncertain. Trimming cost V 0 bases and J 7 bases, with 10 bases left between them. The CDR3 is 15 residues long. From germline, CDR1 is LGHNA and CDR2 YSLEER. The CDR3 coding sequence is TGCGCCAGCAGCCAAGACCCCCGGCCCAATTCACCCCTCCACTTT. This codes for CASSQDPRPNSPLHF.

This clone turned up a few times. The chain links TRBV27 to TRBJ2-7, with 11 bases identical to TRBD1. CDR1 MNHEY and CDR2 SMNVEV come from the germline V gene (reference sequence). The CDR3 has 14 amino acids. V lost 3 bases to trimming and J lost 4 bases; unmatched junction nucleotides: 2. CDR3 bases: TGTGCCAGCAGTTTGGACAGGGGGCAATACGAGCAGTACTTC. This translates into CASSLDRGQYEQYF.

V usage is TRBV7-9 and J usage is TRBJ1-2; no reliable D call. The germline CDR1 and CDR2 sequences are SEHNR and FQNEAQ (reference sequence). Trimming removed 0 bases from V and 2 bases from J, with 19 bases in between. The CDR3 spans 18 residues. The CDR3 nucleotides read TGTGCCAGCAGCTTAGCGGGGAGCTGGTTACTAACCAACTATGGCTACACCTTC. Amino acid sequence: CASSLAGSWLLTNYGYTF.

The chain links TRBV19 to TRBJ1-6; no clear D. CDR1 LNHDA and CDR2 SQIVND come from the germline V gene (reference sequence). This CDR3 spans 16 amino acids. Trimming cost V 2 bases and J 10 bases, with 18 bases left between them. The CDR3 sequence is CASSIYSQSKGSPLHF. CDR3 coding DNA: TGTGCCAGTAGTATATATAGTCAGTCGAAGGGATCACCCCTCCACTTT.

The CDR3 DNA is TGCGCCAGCAGCTTGGAGGGGACAAGTGGCTATGGCTACACCTTC. It encodes CASSLEGTSGYGYTF. The J gene is TRBJ1-2, the V gene TRBV5-1; possibly TRBD1 for D (6 bases). CDR1 SGHRS and CDR2 YFSETQ come from the germline V gene. V dropped 0 bases and J dropped 4 bases, with 13 bases sitting between them. CDR3 length equals 15 residues.

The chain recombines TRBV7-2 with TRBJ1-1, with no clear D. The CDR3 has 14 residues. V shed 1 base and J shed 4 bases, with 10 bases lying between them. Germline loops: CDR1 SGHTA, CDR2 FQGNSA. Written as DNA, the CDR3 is TGTGCCAGCAGCTTAGGGGGAGGGAGCACTGAAGCTTTCTTT. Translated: CASSLGGGSTEAFF. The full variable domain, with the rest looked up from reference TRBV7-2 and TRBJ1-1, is GAGVSQSPSNKVTEKGKDVELRCDPISGHTALYWYRQSLGQGLEFLIYFQGNSAPDKSGLPSDRFSAERTGGSVSTLTIQRTQQEDSAVYLCASSLGGGSTEAFFGQGTRLTVV.

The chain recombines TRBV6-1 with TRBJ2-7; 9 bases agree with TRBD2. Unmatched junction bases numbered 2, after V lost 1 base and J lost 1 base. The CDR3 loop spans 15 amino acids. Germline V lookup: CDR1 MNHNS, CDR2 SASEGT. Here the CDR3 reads CASSEGLAGSYEQYF. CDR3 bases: TGTGCCAGCAGTGAAGGGCTAGCGGGATCCTACGAGCAGTACTTC.

This CDR3 is CASLGTADEQYF. The DNA for the CDR3 is TGTGCCAGCTTAGGGACTGCGGACGAGCAGTACTTC. This chain joins TRBV2 and TRBJ2-7, with D perhaps TRBD2 (6 bases). With 8 bases removed from V and 5 bases from J, the gap between germline ends came to 13 bases. The CDR3 consists of 12 residues. Germline V gene data show CDR1 as SNHLY and CDR2 as FYNNEI.

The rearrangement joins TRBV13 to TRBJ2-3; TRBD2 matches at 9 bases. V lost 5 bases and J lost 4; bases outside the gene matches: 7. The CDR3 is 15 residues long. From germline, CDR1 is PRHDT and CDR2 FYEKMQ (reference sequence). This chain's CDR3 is CASSRRTSVPDTQYF. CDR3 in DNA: TGTGCCAGCAGCAGACGGACTAGCGTGCCAGATACGCAGTATTTT. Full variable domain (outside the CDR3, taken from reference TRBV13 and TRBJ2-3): AAGVIQSPRHLIKEKRETATLKCYPIPRHDTVYWYQQGPGQDPQFLISFYEKMQSDKGSIPDRFSAQQFSDYHSELNMSSLELGDSALYFCASSRRTSVPDTQYFGPGTRLTVL.

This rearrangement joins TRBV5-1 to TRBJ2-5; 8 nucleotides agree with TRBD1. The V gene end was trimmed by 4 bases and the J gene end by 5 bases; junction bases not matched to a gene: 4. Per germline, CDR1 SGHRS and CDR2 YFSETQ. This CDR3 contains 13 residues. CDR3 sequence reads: CASSPYRGETQYF. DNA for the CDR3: TGCGCCAGCAGCCCCTACAGGGGGGAGACCCAGTACTTC.

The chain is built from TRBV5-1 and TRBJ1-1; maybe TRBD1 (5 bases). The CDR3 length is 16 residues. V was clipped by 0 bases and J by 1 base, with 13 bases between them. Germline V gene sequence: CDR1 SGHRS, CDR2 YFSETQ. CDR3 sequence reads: CASSLVVGVQNTEAFF. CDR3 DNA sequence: TGCGCCAGCAGCTTGGTTGTGGGGGTCCAGAACACTGAAGCTTTCTTT.

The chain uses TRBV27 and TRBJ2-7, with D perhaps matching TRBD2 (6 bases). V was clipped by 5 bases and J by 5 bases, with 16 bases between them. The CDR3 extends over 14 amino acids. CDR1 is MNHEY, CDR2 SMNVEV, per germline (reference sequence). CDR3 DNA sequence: TGTGCCAGCAGTCCAGGACTATTAGGGAACGAGCAGTACTTC. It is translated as CASSPGLLGNEQYF.

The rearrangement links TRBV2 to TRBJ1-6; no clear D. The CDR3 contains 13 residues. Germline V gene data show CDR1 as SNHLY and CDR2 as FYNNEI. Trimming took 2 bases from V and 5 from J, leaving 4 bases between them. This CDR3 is CASSELDNSPLHF. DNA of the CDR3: TGTGCCAGCAGTGAACTCGATAATTCACCCCTCCACTTT.